These 31 T cell receptor beta chains were all obtained from the same sample, sequenced in a study of early T cells in non-severe SARS-CoV-2 infection. One entry per CDR3 protein, called by TCRdb with MiXCR from the 5' RACE reads. The sample contains around 64,000 distinct CDR3 sequences, about 10% of which appear only once. Sequencing was performed on whole blood. The receptors come from an adult who was a healthcare worker with PCR-confirmed SARS-CoV-2 infection or an uninfected control (not recorded which).

This chain connects TRBV12-3 or TRBV12-4 to TRBJ2-3; 9 nucleotides line up with TRBD2. The V and J ends lost 2 bases and 2 bases, in that order; junction bases with no gene match: 2. The CDR3 consists of 15 residues. DNA of the CDR3: TGTGCCAGCAGTTTATTAGCGGGAGTCACAGATACGCAGTATTTT. This gives the protein CASSLLAGVTDTQYF.

This clonotype showed up many times. CDR3 coding DNA: TGTGCCAGCAGCTACAACACCGGGGAGCTGTTTTTT. This gives the protein CASSYNTGELFF. The chain joins TRBV7-9 to TRBJ2-2; D not certain. Germline V gene lookup returns CDR1 SEHNR and CDR2 FQNEAQ (reference sequence). Trimming shortened V by 4 bases and J by 2 bases, and 2 bases separated the two germline ends. This CDR3 region has 12 residues.

This clonotype was recorded at least ten times. The rearrangement joins TRBV27 to TRBJ2-1; 8 positions agree with TRBD1. The CDR3 covers 16 residues. CDR1 is MNHEY and CDR2 is SMNVEV in the germline V gene (reference sequence). V was clipped by 3 bases and J by 7 bases; unmatched bases: 11. In nucleotides, the CDR3 is TGTGCCAGCAGTTTTGTCGCTGGCAGGGGGCCAAATGAGCAGTTCTTC. The encoded protein is CASSFVAGRGPNEQFF.

V gene TRBV11-3 combines with J gene TRBJ2-7; D gene ambiguous. This CDR3 comprises 11 residues. From germline, CDR1 is SGHNT and CDR2 YENEEA. V lost 2 bases and J 5 bases, leaving 4 bases between the germline ends. CDR3 residues: CASSLIDEQYF. CDR3 sequence (DNA): TGTGCCAGCAGCTTAATCGACGAGCAGTACTTC.

In this sample, this clonotype turned up a few times. V gene TRBV5-1 combines with J gene TRBJ2-7; TRBD2 is a possible D gene (5 bases). The CDR3 spans 13 residues. The germline V gene encodes CDR1 SGHRS and CDR2 YFSETQ. V was trimmed by 2 bases and J by 6 bases, leaving 12 bases between them. Written as DNA, the CDR3 is TGCGCCAGCAGCTTCCGGGATATCGTCGAGCAGTACTTC. Residues: CASSFRDIVEQYF.

With respect to this clonotype: This may arise from a read error, as a much more abundant clone is one base away. The chain is built from TRBV7-2 and TRBJ2-2, with D possibly matching TRBD1 (5 bases). Trimming stripped 1 base from V and 3 bases from J, with 12 bases between. CDR1 SGHTA and CDR2 FQGNSA come from the germline V gene. CDR3 size: 16 residues. The CDR3 bases are TGTGCCAGCAGCTTAGGGGCAGGGTCCGACACCGGGGAGCTGTTTTTT. Translated, it gives CASSLGAGSDTGELFF.

This clonotype appeared many times. This chain joins TRBV7-6 and TRBJ1-3; 8 nucleotides agree with TRBD1. Germline V gene lookup returns CDR1 SGHVS and CDR2 FNYEAQ. The CDR3 length is 16 residues. The J segment lost 3 bases and the V segment lost 4 bases, leaving 8 bases of the junction unmatched. The CDR3 bases are TGTGCCAGCAGCTCCCGGACAGGGAGGAATGGAAACACCATATATTTT. Amino acids: CASSSRTGRNGNTIYF. Combining the CDR3 with reference TRBV7-6 and TRBJ1-3 gives the whole variable domain GAGVSQSPRYKVTKRGQDVALRCDPISGHVSLYWYRQALGQGPEFLTYFNYEAQQDKSGLPNDRFSAERPEGSISTLTIQRTEQRDSAMYRCASSSRTGRNGNTIYFGEGSWLTVV.

V usage is TRBV20-1 and J usage is TRBJ2-7; D remains unclear. There are 12 residues in the CDR3. CDR1 and CDR2 (germline): DFQATT, SNEGSKA (reference sequence). V lost 3 bases and J lost 2, with 8 bases in between. CDR3 sequence reads: CSASGATYEQYF. CDR3 DNA: TGCAGTGCTAGCGGAGCCACCTACGAGCAGTACTTC.

The chain is built from TRBV19 and TRBJ2-2; D may be TRBD1 (5 bases). This CDR3 is 14 amino acids long. CDR1 LNHDA and CDR2 SQIVND come from the germline V gene (reference sequence). V lost 3 bases and J 5 bases, leaving 10 bases between the germline ends. CDR3 amino acids: CASSIREGTGELFF. As DNA, the CDR3 is TGTGCCAGTAGTATCAGGGAAGGAACCGGGGAGCTGTTTTTT.

This clonotype was seen a handful of times. The chain links TRBV7-9 to TRBJ2-7; D perhaps matches TRBD2 (6 bases). In germline, CDR1 is SEHNR, CDR2 FQNEAQ (reference sequence). V was clipped by 5 bases and J by 1 base, with 15 bases between them. The CDR3 contains 15 residues. CDR3 coding DNA: TGTGCCAGCAGCACCGCGGGACTTCCTTCCTACGAGCAGTACTTC. Translation: CASSTAGLPSYEQYF.

This clonotype appeared many times. This sequence joins TRBV11-2 and TRBJ2-3; D is unclear. The CDR3 totals 11 residues. V lost 5 bases and J 4 bases, leaving 4 bases between the germline ends. From germline, CDR1 is SGHAT and CDR2 FQNNGV. The CDR3 nucleotides are TGTGCCAGCAGCCGAGCAGATACGCAGTATTTT. Amino acid sequence: CASSRADTQYF. The variable domain in full, completed from reference TRBV11-2 and TRBJ2-3, reads EAGVAQSPRYKIIEKRQSVAFWCNPISGHATLYWYQQILGQGPKLLIQFQNNGVVDDSQLPKDRFSAERLKGVDSTLKIQPAKLEDSAVYLCASSRADTQYFGPGTRLTVL.

The rearrangement links TRBV30 to TRBJ2-7, with unresolved D. Trimming took 0 bases from V and 3 from J, leaving 6 bases between them. The germline V gene encodes CDR1 GTSNPN and CDR2 SVGIG (reference sequence). This CDR3 has 12 amino acids. CDR3 DNA: TGTGCCTGGAGTGTACGATACTACGAGCAGTACTTC. It is translated as CAWSVRYYEQYF.

This clonotype has only a few counts. The chain joins TRBV7-3 to TRBJ2-7; 10 bases fit TRBD1. The V and J ends lost 2 bases and 5 bases, in that order; junction bases with no gene match: 6. CDR3 size: 15 residues. In germline, CDR1 is SGHTA, CDR2 FQGTGA. DNA of the CDR3: TGTGCCAGCAGCTTACAGGGGACAGGGGTGCACGAGCAGTACTTC. Translated, it gives CASSLQGTGVHEQYF.

This clonotype was seen a few times. V usage is TRBV20-1 and J usage is TRBJ2-1; tentative D call: TRBD2 (6 bases). V was pared by 0 bases and J by 6 bases, with 12 bases between. The CDR3 covers 14 residues. In germline, CDR1 is DFQATT, CDR2 SNEGSKA (reference sequence). CDR3 amino acids: CSARDGKRVNEQFF. The CDR3 region has the DNA TGCAGTGCTAGAGATGGCAAGCGGGTCAATGAGCAGTTCTTC.

This clonotype was found a few times. This chain joins TRBV29-1 and TRBJ2-5; D not resolved. V lost 1 base, J lost 9 bases, and 12 bases lay in between. This CDR3 is built from 12 residues. Germline lookup yields CDR1 SQVTM and CDR2 ANQGSEA. The CDR3 region is CSVEGFRVAQYF. CDR3 bases: TGCAGCGTTGAAGGGTTTAGAGTGGCCCAGTACTTC. Drawing the rest from reference TRBV29-1 and TRBJ2-5, the complete variable domain is SAVISQKPSRDICQRGTSLTIQCQVDSQVTMMFWYRQQPGQSLTLIATANQGSEATYESGFVIDKFPISRPNLTFSTLTVSNMSPEDSSIYLCSVEGFRVAQYFGPGTRLLVL.

This clonotype was found a few times. V and J are TRBV19 and TRBJ2-3, with TRBD2 as a possible D gene (6 bases). V was pared by 6 bases and J by 2 bases, with 12 bases between. CDR1 and CDR2 from the germline V gene are LNHDA and SQIVND (reference sequence). The CDR3 loop spans 14 amino acids. DNA of the CDR3: TGTGCCAGTAGGATTGCGGGACCCACAGATACGCAGTATTTT. Translation gives CASRIAGPTDTQYF.

The chain employs TRBV11-2 and TRBJ2-1; the D is unclear. The V gene's germline CDR1 is SGHAT and CDR2 FQNNGV. V was shortened by 0 bases and J by 9 bases, with 6 bases between the two germline ends. The CDR3 contains 12 residues. CDR3 protein: CASSLDHLEQFF. The CDR3 DNA reads TGTGCCAGCAGCTTAGATCACCTTGAGCAGTTCTTC.

This clonotype was detected ten times or more. V and J are TRBV6-5 and TRBJ1-1, with D hard to call. The CDR3 runs 13 residues. V lost 2 bases and J 4 bases, leaving 8 bases between the germline ends. Germline CDR1 is MNHEY and CDR2 is SVGAGI. CDR3 sequence reads: CASSYGVGTEAFF. Here the CDR3 DNA reads TGTGCCAGCAGTTACGGGGTTGGCACTGAAGCTTTCTTT.

This clonotype showed up many times. CDR3: CSALRQDYGYTF. The CDR3 DNA is TGCAGTGCTCTACGACAGGACTATGGCTACACCTTC. The J gene is TRBJ1-2, the V gene TRBV20-1, with a weak D call TRBD1 (6 bases). This CDR3 has 12 residues. The V and J ends lost 5 bases and 3 bases respectively, with 10 bases between them. Germline CDR1 DFQATT, CDR2 SNEGSKA (reference sequence).

This clonotype was seen many times. This chain connects TRBV18 to TRBJ1-1; tentatively, D is TRBD1 (5 bases). Germline values: CDR1 KGHSH, CDR2 LQKENI. The CDR3 loop spans 15 amino acids. V lost 4 bases, J lost 1 base, and 13 bases lay in between. CDR3 loop: CASSLEGLRNTEAFF. CDR3 in DNA: TGTGCCAGCTCACTAGAGGGACTGCGGAACACTGAAGCTTTCTTT.

The sample holds a few counts of this clonotype. The chain couples TRBV4-1 to TRBJ2-1; 13 bases fit TRBD2. CDR1 and CDR2 (germline): MGHRA, YSYEKL. This CDR3 has 16 amino acids. J was trimmed by 8 bases and V by 2 bases; bases with no gene match: 6. In nucleotides, the CDR3 is TGCGCCAGCAGCCAAACCGGACTAGCGGGAGTTGATGAGCAGTTCTTC. It is translated as CASSQTGLAGVDEQFF.

V usage is TRBV3-1 and J usage is TRBJ2-3; tentative D call: TRBD2 (5 bases). The CDR3 extends over 14 amino acids. The germline V gene encodes CDR1 LGHDT and CDR2 YNNKEL (reference sequence). V dropped 3 bases and J dropped 2 bases, with 9 bases sitting between them. CDR3: CASSHDYTTDTQYF. CDR3 sequence (DNA): TGTGCCAGCAGCCATGACTACACCACAGATACGCAGTATTTT.

This clonotype turned up a few times. The chain joins TRBV7-2 to TRBJ2-3; D is unresolved. This CDR3 has 12 residues. Trimming pared 1 base from V and 6 bases from J, leaving 5 bases between. The V gene's germline CDR1 is SGHTA and CDR2 FQGNSA. DNA for the CDR3: TGTGCCAGCAGCTTAGTGATTGATACGCAGTATTTT. The encoded protein is CASSLVIDTQYF.

The gene calls are TRBV28 and TRBJ1-1; a possible D gene is TRBD1 (6 bases). This CDR3 is built from 13 residues. With 10 bases removed from V and 4 bases from J, the gap between germline ends came to 16 bases. Germline V gene sequence: CDR1 MDHEN, CDR2 SYDVKM. DNA for the CDR3: TGTGCCATACAACAGGGTTGGACCACTGAAGCTTTCTTT. It encodes CAIQQGWTTEAFF.

This clonotype has ten or more counts. V usage is TRBV11-3 and J usage is TRBJ2-7; the D gene is possibly TRBD2 (5 bases). From germline, CDR1 is SGHNT and CDR2 YENEEA. CDR3 length: 14 amino acids. V lost 1 base and J 5 bases, leaving 12 bases between the germline ends. Here the CDR3 DNA reads TGTGCCAGCAGCTTAGGTCGGAGGTTCCACGAGCAGTACTTC. Translated: CASSLGRRFHEQYF.

This clonotype was picked up many times. The rearrangement links TRBV7-2 to TRBJ1-4, with 9 bases fitting TRBD1. The V gene's germline CDR1 is SGHTA and CDR2 FQGNSA. V lost 5 bases, J lost 7 bases, and 8 bases stayed unmatched. This CDR3 contains 15 residues. Written as DNA, the CDR3 is TGTGCCAGCAGCGCCTACAGGGGGCAGGGTGAAAAACTGTTTTTT. Protein: CASSAYRGQGEKLFF.

This chain links TRBV7-2 with TRBJ2-7; TRBD1 agrees at 8 bases. Germline assignment: CDR1 SGHTA and CDR2 FQGNSA. This CDR3 is 14 amino acids long. Trimming removed 5 bases from V and 2 bases from J; junction bases left unmatched: 5. CDR3 region: CASSSLGQAYEQYF. Written as DNA, the CDR3 is TGTGCCAGCAGCAGCTTGGGACAGGCCTACGAGCAGTACTTC.

This chain joins TRBV5-4 and TRBJ2-1; no definite D call. The germline gives CDR1 SGHNT, CDR2 YYREEE (reference sequence). The CDR3 sequence is 15 residues long. Trimming cost V 4 bases and J 0 bases, with 11 bases left between them. For the CDR3, the DNA is TGTGCCAGCAGCGCAGAGGTTAGCTCCTACAATGAGCAGTTCTTC. Amino acid sequence: CASSAEVSSYNEQFF.

This clonotype has ten or more counts. The chain couples TRBV20-1 to TRBJ1-2, with D perhaps TRBD1 (5 bases). In germline, CDR1 is DFQATT, CDR2 SNEGSKA (reference sequence). CDR3 length equals 11 residues. Trimming left V 2 bases short and J 8 bases short, with 9 bases between. The CDR3 DNA sequence: TGCAGTGCTAGACGGGGGGACGGCTACACCTTC. Translating it yields CSARRGDGYTF.

In this sample, this clonotype turned up a few times. The chain uses TRBV29-1 and TRBJ2-3; TRBD1 is a possible D gene (5 bases). Germline-derived CDR1 and CDR2 are SQVTM and ANQGSEA. The V and J ends lost 2 bases and 1 base respectively, with 13 bases between them. The CDR3 extends over 15 amino acids. Here the CDR3 reads CSVESPRAGTDTQYF. The CDR3 DNA sequence: TGCAGCGTTGAATCCCCCAGGGCAGGCACAGATACGCAGTATTTT.

This clonotype was seen a few times. The chain is built from TRBV28 and TRBJ1-2, with 7 bases matching TRBD1. From germline, CDR1 is MDHEN and CDR2 SYDVKM. Trimming took 6 bases from V and 8 from J; bases not matched to a gene: 9. This CDR3 spans 13 amino acids. The CDR3 reads CASSFRGFYGYTF. The CDR3 bases are TGTGCCAGCAGCTTCAGGGGGTTTTACGGCTACACCTTC.